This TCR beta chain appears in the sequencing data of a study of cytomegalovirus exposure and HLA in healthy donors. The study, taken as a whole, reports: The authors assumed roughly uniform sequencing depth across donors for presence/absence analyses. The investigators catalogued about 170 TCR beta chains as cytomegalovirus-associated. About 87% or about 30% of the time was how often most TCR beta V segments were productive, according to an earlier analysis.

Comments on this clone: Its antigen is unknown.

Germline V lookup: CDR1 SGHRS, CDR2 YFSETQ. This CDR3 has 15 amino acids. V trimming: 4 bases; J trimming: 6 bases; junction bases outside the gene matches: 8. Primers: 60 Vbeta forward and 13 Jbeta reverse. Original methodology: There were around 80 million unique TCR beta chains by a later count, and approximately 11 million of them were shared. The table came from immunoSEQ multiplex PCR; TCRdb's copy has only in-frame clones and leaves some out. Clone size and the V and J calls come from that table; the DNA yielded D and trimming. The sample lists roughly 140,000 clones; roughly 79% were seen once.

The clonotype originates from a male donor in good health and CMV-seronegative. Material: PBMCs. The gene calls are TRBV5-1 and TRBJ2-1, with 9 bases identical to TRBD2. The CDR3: CASSPQAGGSNEQFF. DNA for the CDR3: TGCGCCAGCAGCCCCCAAGCGGGGGGTTCCAATGAGCAGTTCTTC.